This TCR beta chain is from a study of T cells after yellow fever vaccination. Whole-study findings and limits: Few clonotypes appeared in both CD4 and CD8 compartments. The booster saw the reappearance of most primary-vaccination clones (about 95% CD4, 80% to 90% CD8).

A word on this clonotype: What it recognizes is unknown.

Universal primer sites and UMIs were introduced during 5'RACE template-switching synthesis of TCR cDNA. MiXCR, applied by TCRdb to the 5' RACE reads, yields one record per CDR3 protein. The sample lists some 350,000 distinct CDR3 sequences; around 10% were seen once. Germline CDR1 reads SGHVS; CDR2 reads FQNEAQ. Trimming at V came to 5 bases and at J to 5 bases, leaving 10 bases not matched to a gene. The CDR3 extends over 16 amino acids. This sequence originates from a young man who received the YFV17D yellow fever vaccine. The sequencing used PBMCs, collected on the day of the first yellow fever vaccination. The J gene is TRBJ2-2, the V gene TRBV7-8; 8 positions agree with TRBD2. This chain's CDR3 is CASSPRRGALTGELFF. In DNA, the CDR3 is TGTGCCAGCAGCCCACGGCGGGGGGCTCTGACCGGGGAGCTGTTTTTT. Using reference TRBV7-8 and TRBJ2-2 for the parts outside the CDR3, the full variable domain is GAGVSQSPRYKVAKRGQDVALRCDPISGHVSLFWYQQALGQGPEFLTYFQNEAQLDKSGLPSDRFFAERPEGSVSTLKIQRTQQEDSAVYLCASSPRRGALTGELFFGEGSRLTVL.